A selection of T cell receptor beta chains follows, all from one sample in a study of blood T cell repertoires in COVID-19. The protocol was immunoSEQ multiplex PCR, while the TCRdb copy is restricted to in-frame clones and leaves out a portion. The repertoire holds more than 85,000 clones, with roughly 85% as singletons. The source material was peripheral blood. All receptors derive from a human donor in a cohort sampled during active COVID-19. CDR3s include the opening cysteine and the closing phenylalanine or tryptophan. Each record gives: D gene, clone size, J gene, V gene, CDR3 DNA, CDR3 protein. A D gene is named only where the DNA matches it firmly. Size is stated for part of the rows, as once, few or many counts, or as a class when the clone is expanded.

D: -
size: -
J: TRBJ1-6
V: TRBV2
DNA: TGTGCCAGCAGTCAATCGGACAGTTATAATTCACCCCTCCACTTT
CDR3: CASSQSDSYNSPLHF

D: -
size: -
J: TRBJ2-3
V: TRBV9
DNA: TGTGCCAGCAGCGTTTCAGGGCGGGATACGCAGTATTTT
CDR3: CASSVSGRDTQYF

D: TRBD2
size: -
J: TRBJ2-1
V: TRBV7-2
DNA: TGTGCCAGCAGCTTAGACTCTAGCGGGAGTCGGTATGAGCAGTTCTTC
CDR3: CASSLDSSGSRYEQFF

D: -
size: -
J: TRBJ2-1
V: TRBV9
DNA: TGTGCCAGCAGCGCCCACAGGATCAATGAGCAGTTCTTC
CDR3: CASSAHRINEQFF

D: -
size: -
J: TRBJ1-2
V: TRBV5-4
DNA: TGTGCCAGCAGCCCTGTGCGGGGAGAGGATCCGAATGGCTACACCTTC
CDR3: CASSPVRGEDPNGYTF

D: TRBD1
size: -
J: TRBJ2-7
V: TRBV28
DNA: TGTGCCAGCAGTCTGGGACAGGGGCTAAGGGAGCAGTACTTC
CDR3: CASSLGQGLREQYF

D: TRBD2
size: -
J: TRBJ2-1
V: TRBV7-2
DNA: TGTGCCAGCAGCCGTACTAGCGGGAGTTCCAATGAGCAGTTCTTC
CDR3: CASSRTSGSSNEQFF

D: -
size: -
J: TRBJ2-3
V: TRBV5-4
DNA: TGTGCCAGCAGCCTTGCGGGGTCAGATACGCAGTATTTT
CDR3: CASSLAGSDTQYF

D: TRBD1
size: once
J: TRBJ2-1
V: TRBV6-4
DNA: TGTGCCAGCAGTGACCGCGCAGGGGGAAACAATGAGCAGTTCTTC
CDR3: CASSDRAGGNNEQFF

D: -
size: once
J: TRBJ2-3
V: TRBV24-1
DNA: TGTGCCACCAGTGAGACTAGGGCCCCAAATCCGCAGTATTTT
CDR3: CATSETRAPNPQYF

D: TRBD2
size: -
J: TRBJ2-7
V: TRBV27
DNA: TGTGCCAGCAGGACGGGGCTAGCGGGACCCTACGAGCAGTACTTC
CDR3: CASRTGLAGPYEQYF

D: TRBD1
size: -
J: TRBJ1-6
V: TRBV27
DNA: TGTGCCAGCAGTTCCTCGCCACAGGGGGGAAATTCACCCCTCCACTTT
CDR3: CASSSSPQGGNSPLHF

D: TRBD2
size: few
J: TRBJ2-1
V: TRBV9
DNA: TGTGCCAGCAGCGCCACCGGGGGGAATGAGCAGTTCTTC
CDR3: CASSATGGNEQFF

D: -
size: -
J: TRBJ1-2
V: TRBV5-6
DNA: TGTGCCAGCAGCCCGGGGGTGGGTTTCCGTGGCTACACCTTC
CDR3: CASSPGVGFRGYTF